These T cell receptor beta chains were read from a single sample in a study of cytomegalovirus exposure and HLA in healthy donors. Sequencing was performed with immunoSEQ multiplex PCR; in TCRdb, only in-frame clones are kept and a portion is missing. The repertoire holds 150,000 to 200,000 clones, around four fifths seen once, with 4.8% in the top ten. The sample was PBMCs. The receptors derive from a girl aged 10 to 17 in good health and CMV-seropositive. CDR3s include the opening cysteine and the closing phenylalanine or tryptophan. Each record gives: CDR3 protein, CDR3 DNA, J gene, clone size, D gene, V gene. The D gene is left open where the match is weak. Size values are once, few and many counts, or a class for expanded clones, and some rows have none.

CDR3 protein: CASANQGAYEQYF; CDR3 DNA: TGTGCCAGCGCCAATCAGGGGGCCTACGAGCAGTACTTC; J gene: TRBJ2-7; clone size: few; D gene: TRBD1; V gene: TRBV27
CDR3 protein: CASSLVQGMDTQYF; CDR3 DNA: TGTGCCAGCAGCTTAGTCCAGGGTATGGATACGCAGTATTTT; J gene: TRBJ2-3; clone size: .; D gene: .; V gene: TRBV11-2
CDR3 protein: CASSEQWNTEAFF; CDR3 DNA: TGTGCCAGCAGTGAACAGTGGAACACTGAAGCTTTCTTT; J gene: TRBJ1-1; clone size: .; D gene: .; V gene: TRBV2
CDR3 protein: CASSFGVSDTEAFF; CDR3 DNA: TGTGCCAGCAGCTTCGGGGTCTCGGACACTGAAGCTTTCTTT; J gene: TRBJ1-1; clone size: .; D gene: .; V gene: TRBV5-6
CDR3 protein: CASSYNRNEAFF; CDR3 DNA: TGTGCCAGCAGCTACAACAGGAATGAAGCTTTCTTT; J gene: TRBJ1-1; clone size: few; D gene: .; V gene: TRBV11-2
CDR3 protein: CAGSVGFPGDTQYF; CDR3 DNA: TGTGCCGGCAGCGTAGGCTTCCCCGGAGATACGCAGTATTTT; J gene: TRBJ2-3; clone size: .; D gene: .; V gene: TRBV9
CDR3 protein: CASSDPARGGRETQYF; CDR3 DNA: TGTGCCAGCAGTGACCCCGCGCGGGGGGGCCGCGAGACCCAGTACTTC; J gene: TRBJ2-5; clone size: .; D gene: TRBD2; V gene: TRBV25-1
CDR3 protein: CASSVRQGNSPLHF; CDR3 DNA: TGTGCCAGCAGCGTGAGACAGGGTAATTCACCCCTCCACTTT; J gene: TRBJ1-6; clone size: .; D gene: TRBD1; V gene: TRBV5-6
CDR3 protein: CASSQGANTEAFF; CDR3 DNA: TGTGCTAGCAGCCAGGGTGCGAACACTGAAGCTTTCTTT; J gene: TRBJ1-1; clone size: .; D gene: .; V gene: TRBV7-7
CDR3 protein: CASSQSGGNTGELFF; CDR3 DNA: TGTGCCAGCAGCCAGTCAGGGGGAAACACCGGGGAGCTGTTTTTT; J gene: TRBJ2-2; clone size: .; D gene: TRBD1; V gene: TRBV14
CDR3 protein: CASSPRGGRAGELFF; CDR3 DNA: TGTGCCAGCAGCCCGAGGGGGGGGCGCGCCGGGGAGCTGTTTTTT; J gene: TRBJ2-2; clone size: .; D gene: .; V gene: TRBV5-8
CDR3 protein: CASSQDGTGSNTEAFF; CDR3 DNA: TGTGCCAGCAGCCAAGATGGGACAGGCTCGAACACTGAAGCTTTCTTT; J gene: TRBJ1-1; clone size: .; D gene: TRBD1; V gene: TRBV4-2
CDR3 protein: CASRARDRINEKLFF; CDR3 DNA: TGTGCCAGCAGGGCCCGGGACAGGATTAATGAAAAACTGTTTTTT; J gene: TRBJ1-4; clone size: .; D gene: TRBD1; V gene: TRBV6-5
CDR3 protein: CASSSRDTLSSYNEQFF; CDR3 DNA: TGTGCCAGCAGTTCTCGGGACACACTGAGCTCCTACAATGAGCAGTTCTTC; J gene: TRBJ2-1; clone size: .; D gene: .; V gene: TRBV9
CDR3 protein: CASSETRGKQFF; CDR3 DNA: TGTGCCAGCAGTGAAACCAGGGGGAAGCAGTTCTTC; J gene: TRBJ2-1; clone size: .; D gene: TRBD1; V gene: TRBV6-1
CDR3 protein: CASRPRDKRNTEAFF; CDR3 DNA: TGTGCCAGCAGACCCCGGGACAAACGGAACACTGAAGCTTTCTTT; J gene: TRBJ1-1; clone size: .; D gene: .; V gene: TRBV7-9
CDR3 protein: CASSLMVGGNTEAFF; CDR3 DNA: TGTGCCAGCAGCTTAATGGTCGGGGGGAACACTGAAGCTTTCTTT; J gene: TRBJ1-1; clone size: .; D gene: .; V gene: TRBV7-2
CDR3 protein: CASSVGTGEGKQYF; CDR3 DNA: TGTGCCAGCAGCGTTGGGACAGGCGAAGGGAAGCAGTACTTC; J gene: TRBJ2-7; clone size: .; D gene: TRBD1; V gene: TRBV9
CDR3 protein: CASSWTGGAGEKLFF; CDR3 DNA: TGTGCCAGCAGTTGGACAGGGGGCGCGGGTGAAAAACTGTTTTTT; J gene: TRBJ1-4; clone size: .; D gene: TRBD1; V gene: TRBV6-5
CDR3 protein: CASSELHPTRKRWTEAFF; CDR3 DNA: TGTGCCAGCAGTGAATTGCACCCTACCCGAAAAAGATGGACTGAAGCTTTCTTT; J gene: TRBJ1-1; clone size: .; D gene: .; V gene: TRBV6-1
CDR3 protein: CASSRGGNEQFF; CDR3 DNA: TGTGCCAGCAGTCGAGGTGGCAATGAGCAGTTCTTC; J gene: TRBJ2-1; clone size: .; D gene: .; V gene: TRBV7-3
CDR3 protein: CASSSGQGGTEAFF; CDR3 DNA: TGTGCCAGCAGCTCGGGACAGGGCGGCACTGAAGCTTTCTTT; J gene: TRBJ1-1; clone size: .; D gene: TRBD1; V gene: TRBV9
CDR3 protein: CSSSFTGQGGETQYF; CDR3 DNA: TGTTCCAGCAGCTTTACGGGACAGGGAGGAGAGACCCAGTACTTC; J gene: TRBJ2-5; clone size: .; D gene: TRBD1; V gene: TRBV7-9
CDR3 protein: CASRERGNQPQHF; CDR3 DNA: TGTGCCAGCAGGGAGAGGGGCAATCAGCCCCAGCATTTT; J gene: TRBJ1-5; clone size: few; D gene: .; V gene: TRBV2
CDR3 protein: CASSQNTPRTGVKNIQYF; CDR3 DNA: TGTGCCAGCAGCCAAAACACGCCGAGGACAGGTGTAAAAAACATTCAGTACTTC; J gene: TRBJ2-4; clone size: .; D gene: TRBD1; V gene: TRBV5-5
CDR3 protein: CASSLLRGDDTQYF; CDR3 DNA: TGTGCCAGCAGCCTCCTCCGGGGGGACGATACGCAGTATTTT; J gene: TRBJ2-3; clone size: once; D gene: TRBD2; V gene: TRBV7-8
CDR3 protein: CASSQVAGPLQTQYF; CDR3 DNA: TGTGCCAGCAGCCAAGTAGCGGGACCCCTACAGACCCAGTACTTC; J gene: TRBJ2-5; clone size: .; D gene: TRBD2; V gene: TRBV14
CDR3 protein: CASSVGSVSEAFF; CDR3 DNA: TGTGCCAGCAGCGTAGGTTCGGTGAGTGAAGCTTTCTTT; J gene: TRBJ1-1; clone size: .; D gene: .; V gene: TRBV9
CDR3 protein: CASSFTGGEQYF; CDR3 DNA: TGTGCCAGCAGCTTTACAGGGGGCGAGCAGTACTTC; J gene: TRBJ2-7; clone size: .; D gene: TRBD1; V gene: TRBV7-8
CDR3 protein: CASTALAGGTYNEQFF; CDR3 DNA: TGTGCCAGCACCGCGTTAGCGGGGGGGACCTACAATGAGCAGTTCTTC; J gene: TRBJ2-1; clone size: once; D gene: TRBD2; V gene: TRBV11-2
CDR3 protein: CASSFYRAGPTGELFF; CDR3 DNA: TGTGCCAGCAGTTTTTATAGGGCGGGGCCCACCGGGGAGCTGTTTTTT; J gene: TRBJ2-2; clone size: .; D gene: .; V gene: TRBV6-6
CDR3 protein: CASSLGAGGNSPLHF; CDR3 DNA: TGTGCCAGCAGCTTAGGCGCGGGCGGAAATTCACCCCTCCACTTT; J gene: TRBJ1-6; clone size: once; D gene: .; V gene: TRBV13
CDR3 protein: CASSELGWAGAYEQYF; CDR3 DNA: TGTGCCAGCAGTGAATTGGGTTGGGCAGGGGCCTACGAGCAGTACTTC; J gene: TRBJ2-7; clone size: .; D gene: .; V gene: TRBV6-1
CDR3 protein: CASSYSGSSYNSPLHF; CDR3 DNA: TGTGCCAGCAGTTACTCGGGGAGCTCCTATAATTCACCCCTCCACTTT; J gene: TRBJ1-6; clone size: .; D gene: .; V gene: TRBV6-5
CDR3 protein: CASTFPRGGDYGYTF; CDR3 DNA: TGTGCCAGTACCTTTCCCCGGGGGGGAGACTATGGCTACACCTTC; J gene: TRBJ1-2; clone size: .; D gene: .; V gene: TRBV19
CDR3 protein: CASSLAGNTEAFF; CDR3 DNA: TGTGCCAGCAGCTTGGCCGGGAACACTGAAGCTTTCTTT; J gene: TRBJ1-1; clone size: few; D gene: .; V gene: TRBV5-8
CDR3 protein: CASSPLQGTGANVLTF; CDR3 DNA: TGTGCCAGCTCACCATTACAGGGGACTGGGGCCAACGTCCTGACTTTC; J gene: TRBJ2-6; clone size: .; D gene: TRBD1; V gene: TRBV18
CDR3 protein: CASSYPQGQTYEQYF; CDR3 DNA: TGTGCCAGCAGTTACCCACAGGGACAGACCTACGAGCAGTACTTC; J gene: TRBJ2-7; clone size: .; D gene: TRBD1; V gene: TRBV6-5
CDR3 protein: CASSQTGGNYGYTF; CDR3 DNA: TGTGCCAGCAGTCAGACAGGGGGCAACTATGGCTACACCTTC; J gene: TRBJ1-2; clone size: .; D gene: TRBD1; V gene: TRBV27
CDR3 protein: CASSSGYSNSPLHF; CDR3 DNA: TGTGCCAGCAGCTCAGGGTATTCAAATTCACCCCTCCACTTT; J gene: TRBJ1-6; clone size: .; D gene: .; V gene: TRBV11-2
CDR3 protein: CASGRTGGAEAFF; CDR3 DNA: TGTGCCAGCGGGCGGACAGGCGGGGCTGAAGCTTTCTTT; J gene: TRBJ1-1; clone size: .; D gene: TRBD1; V gene: TRBV27
CDR3 protein: CASSSRGGGIGELFF; CDR3 DNA: TGTGCCAGCAGCTCGCGGGGGGGCGGAATCGGGGAGCTGTTTTTT; J gene: TRBJ2-2; clone size: .; D gene: TRBD2; V gene: TRBV7-9
CDR3 protein: CASSLRPGNYGYTF; CDR3 DNA: TGTGCCAGCAGCTTACGTCCGGGGAACTATGGCTACACCTTC; J gene: TRBJ1-2; clone size: .; D gene: .; V gene: TRBV11-2
CDR3 protein: CASSWGQGSTEAFF; CDR3 DNA: TGTGCCAGCAGCTGGGGACAGGGGAGTACTGAAGCTTTCTTT; J gene: TRBJ1-1; clone size: once; D gene: TRBD1; V gene: TRBV5-6
CDR3 protein: CASSFDRGVQPQHF; CDR3 DNA: TGTGCCAGCAGTTTCGACAGGGGAGTTCAGCCCCAGCATTTT; J gene: TRBJ1-5; clone size: few; D gene: TRBD1; V gene: TRBV27